The next 24 T cell receptor beta chains were all read from a single sample in a study of CD8+ T cells in alopecia areata. Extraction and reverse transcription of RNA yielded cDNA as the sequencing template. Assay used: immunoSEQ multiplex PCR; TCRdb lists only in-frame clones, some missing. The data show about 140,000 clones, 55% seen once. The sequenced sample was CD4+ T cells sorted from blood. These receptor sequences come from a human donor in good health.

The chain combines TRBV30 with TRBJ1-5; D is perhaps TRBD1 (5 bases). V gave up 0 bases and J gave up 6 bases, with 27 bases separating them. From germline, CDR1 is GTSNPN and CDR2 SVGIG (reference sequence). The CDR3 extends over 19 amino acids. The CDR3 nucleotides read TGTGCCTGGAGTGTAGGTCTGACAGCTACGATTCAGCGCGGTCAGCCCCAGCATTTT. This translates into CAWSVGLTATIQRGQPQHF.

This clone has just a few counts. The rearrangement links TRBV6-6 to TRBJ1-4; TRBD1 matches at 7 bases. This CDR3 is built from 15 residues. Germline CDR1 MNHNY, CDR2 SVGAGI (reference sequence). V lost 7 bases and J lost 5; bases outside the gene matches: 10. The CDR3 region has the DNA TGTGCCAGCAACCATAGAGACAGGGCGAATGAAAAACTGTTTTTT. It is translated as CASNHRDRANEKLFF.

This sequence joins TRBV29-1 and TRBJ2-6; no clear D. Looked up from germline, CDR1 is SQVTM and CDR2 is ANQGSEA. The CDR3 contains 13 residues. Trimming stripped 7 bases from V and 4 bases from J, with 11 bases between. CDR3 sequence: CSALRTGANVLTF. The DNA of the CDR3 is TGCAGCGCCCTCAGAACCGGGGCCAACGTCCTGACTTTC.

This rearrangement joins TRBV20-1 to TRBJ2-3; D is possibly TRBD2 (5 bases). Trimming removed 6 bases at V and 6 bases at J, with 10 bases between. Germline loops: CDR1 DFQATT, CDR2 SNEGSKA (reference sequence). The CDR3 contains 11 residues. CDR3 nucleotide sequence: TGCAGTGCGACAATAGCGGATACGCAGTATTTT. It codes for CSATIADTQYF.

Only a few counts were recorded for this clone. The identical CDR3 is also encoded by other nucleotide sequences in the sample. J is TRBJ2-1 and V is TRBV29-1; D is ambiguous. The CDR3 spans 10 residues. Deletions cut 7 bases from V and 5 bases from J, with 6 bases between. CDR1 and CDR2 from the germline V gene are SQVTM and ANQGSEA. The CDR3 DNA is TGCAGCGCCGCAAACAATGAGCAGTTCTTC. Translation gives CSAANNEQFF.

This sequence joins TRBV2 and TRBJ2-7; TRBD2 might be the D (5 bases). The CDR3 loop spans 13 amino acids. V was shortened by 7 bases and J by 7 bases, with 17 bases between the two germline ends. The germline CDR1 and CDR2 sequences are SNHLY and FYNNEI. The CDR3 DNA reads TGTGCCAGCATGAGGAACGGGAAGGAAGAGCAGTACTTC. It encodes CASMRNGKEEQYF.

This clone occurred a few times. V usage is TRBV29-1 and J usage is TRBJ2-3; D unclear. This CDR3 region has 14 residues. Trimming took off 4 bases at V and 2 bases at J, with 13 bases between the two ends. From germline, CDR1 is SQVTM and CDR2 ANQGSEA. The CDR3 is CSVGGRLNTDTQYF. The CDR3 bases are TGCAGCGTTGGAGGCCGACTTAACACAGATACGCAGTATTTT.

This CDR3 is CASSLPLAGRGTDTQYF. The CDR3 region has the DNA TGTGCCAGCAGCCTCCCACTAGCGGGGAGAGGCACAGATACGCAGTATTTT. The J gene is TRBJ2-3, the V gene TRBV7-9; 10 bases map to TRBD2. The CDR3 loop spans 17 amino acids. CDR1 is SEHNR, CDR2 FQNEAQ, per germline (reference sequence). With V trimmed by 5 bases and J by 1 base, 9 bases remained unmatched.

This clone was observed a handful of times. The rearrangement uses TRBV29-1 and TRBJ2-3, with D tentatively TRBD2 (5 bases). The CDR3 extends over 14 amino acids. Trimming took 5 bases from V and 0 from J, leaving 12 bases between them. The germline V gene has CDR1 SQVTM and CDR2 ANQGSEA. CDR3 sequence: CSVLSRGSTDTQYF. The CDR3, as DNA: TGCAGCGTTCTGTCCAGAGGGAGCACAGATACGCAGTATTTT.

This clone was seen more than once but under ten times. The rearrangement joins TRBV29-1 to TRBJ1-1, with TRBD1 identical over 9 bases. The V gene's germline CDR1 is SQVTM and CDR2 ANQGSEA. This CDR3 has 15 amino acids. V gave up 4 bases and J gave up 0 bases; unmatched junction bases: 6. This CDR3 is CSVGGDRVMNTEAFF. The CDR3 DNA is TGCAGCGTTGGGGGGGACAGGGTTATGAACACTGAAGCTTTCTTT.

This clone was detected a few times. This chain links TRBV10-3 with TRBJ2-1, with 7 bases matching TRBD1. The CDR3 is made up of 12 amino acids. After removal of 8 bases from V and 4 bases from J, the junction contained 2 bases not matched to a gene. Germline V gives CDR1 ENHRY, CDR2 SYGVKD. CDR3 protein: CAIGTEYNEQFF. The CDR3 DNA is TGTGCCATCGGGACAGAGTACAATGAGCAGTTCTTC.

V and J are TRBV30 and TRBJ1-5; a weak D match, TRBD1 (6 bases). The germline CDR1 and CDR2 sequences are GTSNPN and SVGIG (reference sequence). The V and J ends lost 0 bases and 2 bases respectively, with 14 bases between them. The CDR3 length is 16 residues. The CDR3 DNA reads as TGTGCCTGGAGTGTAAGTTCCGGGGGCCGCAATCAGCCCCAGCATTTT. Translating gives CAWSVSSGGRNQPQHF.

The chain recombines TRBV29-1 with TRBJ2-7; possible D gene TRBD2, 6 bases. Per the germline V gene, CDR1 is SQVTM and CDR2 is ANQGSEA. The ends were cut back, 2 bases at V and 0 bases at J, with 14 bases in the middle. The CDR3 contains 15 residues. CDR3 DNA: TGCAGCGTTGAAATAGCGGAGAGGAGCTCCTACGAGCAGTACTTC. Amino acid sequence: CSVEIAERSSYEQYF.

V gene TRBV5-1 combines with J gene TRBJ2-5; possibly TRBD1 for D (6 bases). The CDR3 spans 13 residues. CDR1 is SGHRS, CDR2 YFSETQ, per germline. The V gene lost 1 base and the J gene lost 5 bases, with 9 bases spanning the gap. The CDR3, as DNA: TGCGCCAGCAGCTTGACAGGGACGGAGACCCAGTACTTC. It specifies CASSLTGTETQYF.

This rearrangement joins TRBV6-1 to TRBJ1-2, with a tentative D call TRBD1 (5 bases). The V and J ends lost 0 bases and 4 bases respectively, with 9 bases between them. This CDR3 contains 14 residues. Germline CDR1 MNHNS, CDR2 SASEGT. CDR3 bases: TGTGCCAGCAGTGAAGCCCACGACAGCTATGGCTACACCTTC. Translation: CASSEAHDSYGYTF.

The chain carries TRBV28 and TRBJ1-3, with TRBD1 as a possible D gene (5 bases). This CDR3 comprises 13 residues. Trimming removed 8 bases at V and 0 bases at J, with 8 bases between. Germline loops: CDR1 MDHEN, CDR2 SYDVKM. The CDR3 here is CASRQSSGNTIYF. The CDR3 DNA follows: TGTGCCAGCCGACAGAGCTCTGGAAACACCATATATTTT.

V and J are TRBV4-1 and TRBJ1-2; no reliable D call. V lost 3 bases, J lost 2 bases, and 13 bases lay in between. Germline V gives CDR1 MGHRA, CDR2 YSYEKL. The length of the CDR3 is 15 residues. CDR3 amino acids: CASSQMGRPNYGYTF. CDR3 DNA: TGCGCCAGCAGCCAGATGGGGAGACCGAACTATGGCTACACCTTC.

In its sample, this clone was seen a few times. The sample holds other DNA sequences that translate to the same CDR3. The chain's CDR3 is CSVEPDRGRGETQYF. The CDR3 DNA is TGCAGCGTTGAACCCGACAGGGGGCGAGGGGAGACCCAGTACTTC. V gene TRBV29-1 combines with J gene TRBJ2-5; 10 positions agree with TRBD1. Germline values: CDR1 SQVTM, CDR2 ANQGSEA. The CDR3 totals 15 residues. V trimming: 2 bases; J trimming: 5 bases; junction bases outside the gene matches: 8.

The chain is built from TRBV25-1 and TRBJ1-2; D is perhaps TRBD1 (5 bases). Germline lookup yields CDR1 MGHDK and CDR2 SYGVNS. With 9 bases removed from V and 4 bases from J, the gap between germline ends came to 15 bases. This CDR3 is 13 amino acids long. The CDR3 reads CASTHRTSYGYTF. The CDR3, as DNA: TGTGCCAGTACTCACAGGACCTCCTATGGCTACACCTTC.

This clone was recorded a few times. This chain uses TRBV5-5 with TRBJ2-1; D ambiguous. V lost 5 bases to trimming and J lost 10 bases, with 19 bases between them. The CDR3 totals 14 residues. CDR1 is SGHKS, CDR2 YYEKEE, per germline (reference sequence). CDR3 amino acids: CASRFTLDPKEQFF. The CDR3 nucleotides read TGTGCCAGCAGGTTCACTCTCGACCCGAAGGAGCAGTTCTTC.

This clone occurred once. The J gene is TRBJ2-5, the V gene TRBV29-1; 7 bases fit TRBD2. Looked up from germline, CDR1 is SQVTM and CDR2 is ANQGSEA. This CDR3 is built from 13 residues. J gave up 5 bases and V 5 bases, and 8 bases lay outside the gene matches. The CDR3 DNA reads TGCAGCGTTCGGGCGGGAGAGTTGGAGACCCAGTACTTC. Translated: CSVRAGELETQYF.

The chain links TRBV18 to TRBJ2-7; perhaps TRBD1 as D (6 bases). The CDR3 loop spans 15 amino acids. Germline CDR1 is KGHSH and CDR2 is LQKENI. V was shortened by 2 bases and J by 2 bases, with 13 bases between the two germline ends. As DNA, the CDR3 is TGTGCCAGCTCACCATTCACAGGGAACCCCTACGAGCAGTACTTC. It translates to CASSPFTGNPYEQYF.

This clone showed up just a few times. V gene TRBV10-3 combines with J gene TRBJ1-1; D is ambiguous. Trimming took off 4 bases at V and 1 base at J, with 10 bases between the two ends. The CDR3 runs to 14 residues. Germline V gene lookup returns CDR1 ENHRY and CDR2 SYGVKD. CDR3 in amino acids: CAISAQIGNTEAFF. The DNA of the CDR3 is TGTGCCATCAGTGCCCAAATTGGGAACACTGAAGCTTTCTTT.

This chain joins TRBV30 and TRBJ1-4; 8 positions agree with TRBD1. From germline, CDR1 is GTSNPN and CDR2 SVGIG (reference sequence). The CDR3 runs to 14 residues. V shed 3 bases and J 8 bases; nucleotides not matched to a gene: 8. The CDR3, as DNA: TGTGCCTGGAGCTCGATCCGACAGGGGGAAAAACTGTTTTTT. Translation: CAWSSIRQGEKLFF.